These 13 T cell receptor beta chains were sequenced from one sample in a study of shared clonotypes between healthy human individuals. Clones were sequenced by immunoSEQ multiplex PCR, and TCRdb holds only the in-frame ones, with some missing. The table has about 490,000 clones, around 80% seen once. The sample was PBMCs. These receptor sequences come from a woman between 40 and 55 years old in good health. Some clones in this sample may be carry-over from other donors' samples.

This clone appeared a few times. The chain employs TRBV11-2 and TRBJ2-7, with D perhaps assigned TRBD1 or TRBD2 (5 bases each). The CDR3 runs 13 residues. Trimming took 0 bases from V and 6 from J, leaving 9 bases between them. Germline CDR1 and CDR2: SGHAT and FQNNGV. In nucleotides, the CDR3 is TGTGCCAGCAGCTTAGATCTGGGGGTCGAGCAGTACTTC. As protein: CASSLDLGVEQYF. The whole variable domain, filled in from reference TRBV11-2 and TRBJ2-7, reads EAGVAQSPRYKIIEKRQSVAFWCNPISGHATLYWYQQILGQGPKLLIQFQNNGVVDDSQLPKDRFSAERLKGVDSTLKIQPAKLEDSAVYLCASSLDLGVEQYFGPGTRLTVT.

CDR3: CASSRVHVDTQYF. The CDR3 DNA follows: TGTGCCAGCAGCCGAGTTCATGTAGATACGCAGTATTTT. The J gene is TRBJ2-3, the V gene TRBV27, with unresolved D. There are 13 residues in the CDR3. In germline, CDR1 is MNHEY, CDR2 SMNVEV (reference sequence). Trimming removed 6 bases at V and 5 bases at J, with 12 bases between.

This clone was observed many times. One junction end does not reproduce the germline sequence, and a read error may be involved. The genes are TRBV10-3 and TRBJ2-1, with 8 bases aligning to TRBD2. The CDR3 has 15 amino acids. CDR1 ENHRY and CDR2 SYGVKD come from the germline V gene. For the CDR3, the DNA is TGTGCCAGCAGTTACAGGCGGGAGGTTCCCAATGAGCAGTTCTTC. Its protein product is CASSYRREVPNEQFF.

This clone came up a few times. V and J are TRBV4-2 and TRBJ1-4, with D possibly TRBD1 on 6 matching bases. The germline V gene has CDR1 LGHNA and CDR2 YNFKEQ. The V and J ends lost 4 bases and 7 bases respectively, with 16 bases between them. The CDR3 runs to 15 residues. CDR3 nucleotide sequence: TGTGCCAGCAGCCGCCGACAGGATCAGGGTGAAAAACTGTTTTTT. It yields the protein CASSRRQDQGEKLFF.

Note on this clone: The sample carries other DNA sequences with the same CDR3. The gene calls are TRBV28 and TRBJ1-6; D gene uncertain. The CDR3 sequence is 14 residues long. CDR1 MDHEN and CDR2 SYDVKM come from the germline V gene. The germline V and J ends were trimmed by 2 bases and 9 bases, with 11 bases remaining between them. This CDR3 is CASSLGGGGSPLHF. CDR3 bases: TGTGCCAGCAGTTTAGGCGGCGGTGGTTCACCCCTCCACTTT.

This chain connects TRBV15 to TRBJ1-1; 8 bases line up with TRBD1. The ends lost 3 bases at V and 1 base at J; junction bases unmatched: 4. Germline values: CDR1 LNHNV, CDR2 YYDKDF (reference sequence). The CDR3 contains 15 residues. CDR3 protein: CATSSRDRRNTEAFF. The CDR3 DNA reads TGTGCCACCAGCAGCCGGGACAGGAGGAACACTGAAGCTTTCTTT.

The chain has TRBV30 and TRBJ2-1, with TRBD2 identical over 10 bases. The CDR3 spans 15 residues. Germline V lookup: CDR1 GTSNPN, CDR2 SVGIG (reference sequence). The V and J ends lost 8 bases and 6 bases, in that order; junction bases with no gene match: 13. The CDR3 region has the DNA TGTGCCACACCCAGGATGGAGCGGGAGGGCAATGAGCAGTTCTTC. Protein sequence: CATPRMEREGNEQFF.

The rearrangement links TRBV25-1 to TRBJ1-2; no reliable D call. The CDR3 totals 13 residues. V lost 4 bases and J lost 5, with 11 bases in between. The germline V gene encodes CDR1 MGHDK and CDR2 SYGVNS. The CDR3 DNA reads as TGTGCCAGCAGTGTCGACATCTTTTATGGCTACACCTTC. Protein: CASSVDIFYGYTF.

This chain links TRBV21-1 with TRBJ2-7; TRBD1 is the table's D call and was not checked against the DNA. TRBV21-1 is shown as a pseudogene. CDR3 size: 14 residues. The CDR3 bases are TGTGCCAGCAGCCCTCCGGGACAGACCTACGAGCAGTACTTC. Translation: CASSPPGQTYEQYF.

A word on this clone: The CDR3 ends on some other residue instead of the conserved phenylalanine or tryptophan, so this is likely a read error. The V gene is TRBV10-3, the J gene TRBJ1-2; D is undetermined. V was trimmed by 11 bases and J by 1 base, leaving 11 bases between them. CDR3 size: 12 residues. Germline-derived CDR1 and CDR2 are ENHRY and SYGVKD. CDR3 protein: CASGENNYGYTS. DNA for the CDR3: TGTGCCTCCGGGGAAAATAACTATGGCTACACCTCC.

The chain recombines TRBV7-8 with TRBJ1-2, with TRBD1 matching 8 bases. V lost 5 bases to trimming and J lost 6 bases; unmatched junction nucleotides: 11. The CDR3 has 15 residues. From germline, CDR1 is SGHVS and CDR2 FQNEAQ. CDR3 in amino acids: CASSQRQGPIHGYTF. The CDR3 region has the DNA TGTGCCAGCAGCCAAAGACAGGGGCCCATACATGGCTACACCTTC.

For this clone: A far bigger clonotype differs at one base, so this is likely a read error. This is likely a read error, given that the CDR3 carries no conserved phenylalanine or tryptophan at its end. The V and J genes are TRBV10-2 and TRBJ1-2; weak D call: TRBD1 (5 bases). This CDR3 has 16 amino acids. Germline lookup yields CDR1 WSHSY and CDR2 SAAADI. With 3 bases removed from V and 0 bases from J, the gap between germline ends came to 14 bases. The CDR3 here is CASSEGTDRSNYGYTL. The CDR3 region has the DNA TGCGCCAGCAGTGAAGGGACTGACCGTTCTAACTATGGCTACACCCTC.

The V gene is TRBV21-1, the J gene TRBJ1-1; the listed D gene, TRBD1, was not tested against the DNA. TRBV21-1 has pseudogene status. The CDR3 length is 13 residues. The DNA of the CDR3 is TGTGCCAGCAGCAAGGGACAGATCCGCTCAGCTTTCTTT. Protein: CASSKGQIRSAFF.